This T cell receptor (beta chain) was profiled in a study of blood T cell repertoires in COVID-19. At the level of the study: Whether acute or convalescent, the COVID-19 samples came from the United States, Italy and Spain.

The CDR3 has 14 residues. The trim removed 3 bases at V and 4 bases at J, leaving 6 bases unmatched. Germline-derived CDR1 and CDR2 are SGHNT and YYREEE (reference sequence). In the original processing: By means of reference gene primer amplification, nucleated cell counts were estimated. Produced via immunoSEQ multiplex PCR; TCRdb's table is partial and in-frame only. The D gene and trimming were derived from the DNA, and the V and J assignments and clone size from that table. Of around 230,000 clones listed, more than 80% are singletons. Input material: peripheral blood. This sequence originates from a man aged 30 to 39 who had recovered from COVID-19. V is TRBV5-4 and J is TRBJ2-5, with 7 bases identical to TRBD1. As DNA, the CDR3 is TGTGCCAGCAGCTACCGACAGGGCGGAGAGACCCAGTACTTC. This gives the protein CASSYRQGGETQYF.